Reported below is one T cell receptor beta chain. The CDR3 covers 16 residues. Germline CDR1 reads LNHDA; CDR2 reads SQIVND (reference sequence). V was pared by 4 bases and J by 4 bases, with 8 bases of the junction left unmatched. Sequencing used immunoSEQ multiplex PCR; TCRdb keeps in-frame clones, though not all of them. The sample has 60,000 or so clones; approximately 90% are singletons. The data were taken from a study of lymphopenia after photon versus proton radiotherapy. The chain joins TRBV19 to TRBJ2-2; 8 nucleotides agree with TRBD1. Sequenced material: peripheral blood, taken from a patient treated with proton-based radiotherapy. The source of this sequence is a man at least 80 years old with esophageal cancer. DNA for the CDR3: TGTGCCAGTAGTACCCGGACAGGGTCGATCACCGGGGAGCTGTTTTTT. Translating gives CASSTRTGSITGELFF. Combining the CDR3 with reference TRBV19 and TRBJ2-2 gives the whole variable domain DGGITQSPKYLFRKEGQNVTLSCEQNLNHDAMYWYRQDPGQGLRLIYYSQIVNDFQKGDIAEGYSVSREKKESFPLTVTSAQKNPTAFYLCASSTRTGSITGELFFGEGSRLTVL.